The present entry profiles one T cell receptor beta chain with its context. As yet, its antigen is unknown. This CDR3 is 17 amino acids long. Trimming cost V 4 bases and J 4 bases; bases outside gene matches: 11. CDR1 and CDR2 from the germline V gene are SGDLS and YYNGEE. An amount of RNA that ranged from about 0.45 to 1 ug was reverse transcribed with random hexamers. One entry per CDR3 protein, called by TCRdb with MiXCR from the immunoSEQ multiplex PCR reads. The sample lists approximately 83,000 distinct CDR3 sequences; about 94% were seen once. This sample was taken from a study of CD8 T cells in Susac syndrome. General study points: Susac CD8+ clonal expansion peaked in TEMRA cells and active patients. Detection of Susac-specific public clones gave around 16 in total CD8+ repertoires and about five in CD8+ TEMRA repertoires.

This TCR came from a human donor with Susac syndrome. This sequence joins TRBV9 and TRBJ2-3; TRBD2 agrees at 11 bases. Sequencing was performed on CD8+ T cells from PBMCs. The CDR3 loop reads CASSPRRLAGRADTQYF. The CDR3 DNA reads as TGTGCCAGCAGCCCAAGGCGACTAGCGGGACGGGCAGATACGCAGTATTTT.